These 9 T cell receptor beta chains share one sample of origin, sequenced in a study of cytomegalovirus exposure and HLA in healthy donors. PCR employed 60 Vbeta and 13 Jbeta primers. Repertoires were generated with immunoSEQ multiplex PCR, while TCRdb's copy carries only in-frame clones and drops some. This sample has approximately 190,000 clones, with approximately 80% found just once. Sequences were obtained from PBMCs. Receptors originate from a boy between 2 and 10 years old in good health and CMV-seronegative.

This clone was observed a single time. The rearrangement links TRBV4-2 to TRBJ2-3, with 7 bases matching TRBD2. The germline CDR1 and CDR2 sequences are LGHNA and YNFKEQ. The ends lost 2 bases at V and 3 bases at J; junction bases unmatched: 11. This CDR3 has 17 residues. DNA for the CDR3: TGTGCCAGCAGCCAAATGGGGGGGATAATGGGTACAGATACGCAGTATTTT. Its translation is CASSQMGGIMGTDTQYF.

The chain has TRBV18 and TRBJ2-2, with D uncertain. Trimming removed 0 bases at V and 6 bases at J, with 14 bases between. The germline gives CDR1 KGHSH, CDR2 LQKENI. The CDR3 loop spans 16 amino acids. CDR3 DNA: TGTGCCAGCTCACCACCGGCTAACAGAAACTCCGGGGAGCTGTTTTTT. It encodes CASSPPANRNSGELFF.

This CDR3 is CAISESQGHYGYTF. CDR3 coding DNA: TGTGCCATCAGTGAGTCCCAGGGGCACTATGGCTACACCTTC. This chain joins TRBV10-3 and TRBJ1-2; the D gene is possibly TRBD1 (6 bases). Germline V gene data show CDR1 as ENHRY and CDR2 as SYGVKD. This CDR3 has 14 amino acids. Trimming shortened V by 0 bases and J by 3 bases, and 8 bases separated the two germline ends.

The chain links TRBV7-9 to TRBJ1-1; 7 positions match TRBD1. The CDR3 extends over 15 amino acids. Per germline, CDR1 SEHNR and CDR2 FQNEAQ (reference sequence). Germline trimming cut 3 bases from V and 4 bases from J; bases unmatched to any gene: 8. This CDR3 reads CASSFFRTGPTEAFF. CDR3 sequence (DNA): TGTGCCAGCAGCTTCTTCCGGACAGGCCCCACTGAAGCTTTCTTT.

The chain employs TRBV10-3 and TRBJ1-1, with 9 bases that match TRBD1. This CDR3 has 16 amino acids. V dropped 5 bases and J dropped 1; count of bases not matched to a gene: 8. Germline V gene data show CDR1 as ENHRY and CDR2 as SYGVKD. CDR3 DNA: TGTGCCATCAGTTCCGGGACAGGGTCCAAGAACACTGAAGCTTTCTTT. Amino acid sequence: CAISSGTGSKNTEAFF.

This clone appeared once. CDR3 nucleotides: TGTGCCAGCAGCTTATGGCCGGGGACTGAAGCTTTCTTT. Amino acids: CASSLWPGTEAFF. The V gene is TRBV7-2, the J gene TRBJ1-1; no clear D. Germline values: CDR1 SGHTA, CDR2 FQGNSA. Trimming cost V 2 bases and J 5 bases, with 9 bases left between them. CDR3 size: 13 residues.

The chain has TRBV5-5 and TRBJ2-7; D perhaps matches TRBD1 (6 bases). Trimming removed 4 bases from V and 4 bases from J, with 12 bases in between. Looked up from germline, CDR1 is SGHKS and CDR2 is YYEKEE (reference sequence). The CDR3 has 13 residues. DNA of the CDR3: TGTGCCAGCAGCCAAATTACAGGGTACGAGCAGTACTTC. It translates to CASSQITGYEQYF.

The CDR3 region has the DNA TGTGCCAGTACCATCTCCCGAGGGGGCGCCTGGGGCTACACCTTC. It translates to CASTISRGGAWGYTF. The chain combines TRBV19 with TRBJ1-2, with 7 bases matching TRBD1. The CDR3 loop spans 15 amino acids. Germline-derived CDR1 and CDR2 are LNHDA and SQIVND (reference sequence). Losses at the gene ends were 7 bases for V and 8 bases for J; bases not matched to a gene: 16. Using reference TRBV19 and TRBJ1-2 for the parts outside the CDR3, the full variable domain is DGGITQSPKYLFRKEGQNVTLSCEQNLNHDAMYWYRQDPGQGLRLIYYSQIVNDFQKGDIAEGYSVSREKKESFPLTVTSAQKNPTAFYLCASTISRGGAWGYTFGSGTRLTVV.

V gene TRBV4-3 combines with J gene TRBJ1-5; the D gene is possibly TRBD1 (5 bases). The V end lost 0 bases, the J end lost 4 bases, and 7 bases lay between the germline ends. Germline V gene sequence: CDR1 LGHNA, CDR2 YSLEER. The length of the CDR3 is 14 residues. CDR3 in amino acids: CASSQEGGNQPQHF. The CDR3 bases are TGCGCCAGCAGCCAAGAGGGGGGGAATCAGCCCCAGCATTTT.